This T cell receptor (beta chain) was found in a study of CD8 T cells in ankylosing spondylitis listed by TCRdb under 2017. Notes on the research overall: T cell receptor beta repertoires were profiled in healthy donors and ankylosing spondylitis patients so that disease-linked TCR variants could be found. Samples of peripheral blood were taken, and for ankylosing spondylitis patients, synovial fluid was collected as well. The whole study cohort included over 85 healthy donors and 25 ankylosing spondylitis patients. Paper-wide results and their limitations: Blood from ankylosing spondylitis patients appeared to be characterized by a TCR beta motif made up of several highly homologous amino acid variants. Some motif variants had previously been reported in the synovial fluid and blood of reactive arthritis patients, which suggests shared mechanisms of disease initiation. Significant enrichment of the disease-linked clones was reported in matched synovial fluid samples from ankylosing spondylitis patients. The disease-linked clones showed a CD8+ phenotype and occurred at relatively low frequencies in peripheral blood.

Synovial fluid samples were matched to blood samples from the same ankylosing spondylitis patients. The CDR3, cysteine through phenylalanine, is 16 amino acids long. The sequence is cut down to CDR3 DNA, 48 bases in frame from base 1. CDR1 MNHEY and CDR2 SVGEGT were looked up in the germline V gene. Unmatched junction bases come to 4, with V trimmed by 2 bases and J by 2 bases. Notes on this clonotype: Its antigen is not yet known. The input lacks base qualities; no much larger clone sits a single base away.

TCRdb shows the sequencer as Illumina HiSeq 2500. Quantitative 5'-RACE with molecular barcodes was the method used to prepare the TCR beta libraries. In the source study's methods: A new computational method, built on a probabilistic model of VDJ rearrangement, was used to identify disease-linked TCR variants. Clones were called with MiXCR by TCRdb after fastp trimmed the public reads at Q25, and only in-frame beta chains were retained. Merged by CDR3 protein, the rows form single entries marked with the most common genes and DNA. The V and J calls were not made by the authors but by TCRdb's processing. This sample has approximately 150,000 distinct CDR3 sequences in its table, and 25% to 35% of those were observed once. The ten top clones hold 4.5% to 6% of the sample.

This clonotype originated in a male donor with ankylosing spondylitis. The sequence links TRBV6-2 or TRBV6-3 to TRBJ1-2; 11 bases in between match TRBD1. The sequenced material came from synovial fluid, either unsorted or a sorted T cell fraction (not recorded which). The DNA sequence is TGTGCCAGCAGTTACGTAAGGACAGGGGGCAACTATGGCTACACCTTC. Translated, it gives CASSYVRTGGNYGYTF.